The T cell receptor (beta chain) described here comes from a study of cytomegalovirus exposure and HLA in healthy donors. Findings of the study overall: There were some public TCRs occurring in many donors, but most TCR sequences were rare.

Healthy bone marrow donors made up the cohort. The PCR used 60 Vbeta and 13 Jbeta primers. In the original processing: Around 12 million of around 85 million unique TCR beta chains were shared, per a later count. TCRdb's copy holds only in-frame clones and misses some; the assay was immunoSEQ multiplex PCR. The V and J calls and the clone size are those of that table, but D and trimming were determined from the DNA. The data contain 160,000 or so clones, approximately 86% of them seen just once; the ten biggest clones take up around 1.8%. This clone appeared a single time. Its antigen is still unknown. The germline V gene has CDR1 SNHLY and CDR2 FYNNEI. Trimming cost V 3 bases and J 9 bases, with 6 bases left between them. This CDR3 has 11 residues.

Material for sequencing was PBMCs. This TCR was sampled from a woman aged 18-29 years in good health and CMV-seronegative. The chain links TRBV2 to TRBJ2-1, with D perhaps matching TRBD2 (5 bases). CDR3 nucleotide sequence: TGTGCCAGCAGTGAGAGGGTTGAGCAGTTCTTC. Its protein is CASSERVEQFF.